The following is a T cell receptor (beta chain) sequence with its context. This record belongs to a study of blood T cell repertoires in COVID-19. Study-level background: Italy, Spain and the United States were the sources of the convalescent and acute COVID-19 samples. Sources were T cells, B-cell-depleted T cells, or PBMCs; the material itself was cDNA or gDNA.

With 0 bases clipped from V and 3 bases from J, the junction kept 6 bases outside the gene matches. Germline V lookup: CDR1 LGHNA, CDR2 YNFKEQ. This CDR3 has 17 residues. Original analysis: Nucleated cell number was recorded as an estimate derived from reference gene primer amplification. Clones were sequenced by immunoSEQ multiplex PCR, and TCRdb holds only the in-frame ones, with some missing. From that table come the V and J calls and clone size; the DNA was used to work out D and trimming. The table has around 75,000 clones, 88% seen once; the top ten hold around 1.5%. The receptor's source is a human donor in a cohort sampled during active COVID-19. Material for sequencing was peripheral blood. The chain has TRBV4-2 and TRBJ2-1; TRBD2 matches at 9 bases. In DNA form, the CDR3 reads TGTGCCAGCAGCCAAGAAGTCGCGGGAGGGCTCTACAATGAGCAGTTCTTC. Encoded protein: CASSQEVAGGLYNEQFF.